The rows below give T cell receptor beta chains drawn from one sample of a study of T cell responses to AZD1222 COVID-19 vaccine. Repertoires were generated with immunoSEQ multiplex PCR, while TCRdb's copy carries only in-frame clones and drops some. The sample consists of 95,000 to 150,000 clones, 80% to 95% of them appearing once. The starting material was peripheral blood, obtained 28 days after the second AZD1222 dose. The source is an adult who received the AZD1222 COVID-19 vaccine. Both conserved end residues are part of each CDR3. A D gene is named only where the DNA matches it firmly. For some rows the clone size is stated as once, few or many, or as a class when expanded; others skip it.

clone_size	v_call	j_call	d_call	cdr3_aa	cdr3_nt
once	TRBV6-4	TRBJ2-3	TRBD1	CASSDSGGGLDTQYF	TGTGCCAGCAGTGACTCAGGGGGCGGACTGGATACGCAGTATTTT
.	TRBV15	TRBJ1-1	TRBD1	CATSRGDRYIEAFF	TGTGCCACCAGCAGAGGGGACAGGTATATTGAAGCTTTCTTT
few	TRBV7-9	TRBJ1-2	.	CASSSSGAYGYTF	TGTGCCAGCAGCTCCTCAGGAGCGTATGGCTACACCTTC
.	TRBV5-1	TRBJ1-3	.	CASSLTGSGSGNTIYF	TGCGCCAGCAGCTTGACAGGGAGTGGTTCTGGAAACACCATATATTTT
.	TRBV11-2	TRBJ2-3	.	CASSLLQGRSTDTQYF	TGTGCCAGCAGCTTACTCCAGGGCAGAAGCACAGATACGCAGTATTTT
.	TRBV6-2/TRBV6-3	TRBJ1-1	TRBD1	CASSYSIILGQGNTEAFF	TGTGCCAGCAGTTACTCGATTATCCTCGGACAGGGGAACACTGAAGCTTTCTTT
.	TRBV2	TRBJ2-7	.	CASSEALRAPEVPYF	TGTGCCAGCAGTGAAGCGCTTAGGGCCCCCGAGGTCCCGTACTTC
once	TRBV28	TRBJ1-3	.	CASSLSGSGNTIYF	TGTGCCAGCAGTTTATCTGGCTCTGGAAACACCATATATTTT
.	TRBV7-2	TRBJ1-2	.	CASSLGGIIKGYTF	TGTGCCAGCAGCTTAGGCGGGATCATCAAGGGCTACACCTTC
.	TRBV3-1/TRBV3-2	TRBJ2-1	.	CASSQDLATNEQFF	TGTGCCAGCAGCCAAGACCTAGCGACCAATGAGCAGTTCTTC
.	TRBV6-1	TRBJ2-5	.	CASSDGTPVQETQYF	TGTGCCAGCAGTGACGGGACGCCTGTCCAAGAGACCCAGTACTTC
.	TRBV18	TRBJ1-2	TRBD1	CASSAMDRDRGYTF	TGTGCCAGCTCCGCCATGGACAGGGACCGGGGCTACACCTTC
.	TRBV14	TRBJ2-2	.	CASRGGTGELFF	TGTGCCAGCAGAGGGGGGACCGGGGAGCTGTTTTTT
once	TRBV29-1	TRBJ1-2	TRBD1	CSVTFRTDRARGYTF	TGCAGCGTCACCTTCCGGACCGACAGGGCTCGGGGCTACACCTTC
.	TRBV6-1	TRBJ2-7	.	CASSEQAGRTYEQYF	TGTGCCAGCAGTGAACAGGCGGGGAGGACCTACGAGCAGTACTTC
.	TRBV14	TRBJ1-2	.	CASSQRLPRTTNYGYTF	TGTGCCAGCAGCCAAAGGTTGCCTAGGACAACTAACTATGGCTACACCTTC
once	TRBV6-1	TRBJ2-2	.	CASSDIGAGELFF	TGTGCCAGCAGTGATATAGGGGCCGGGGAGCTGTTTTTT
.	TRBV5-1	TRBJ1-3	.	CASSLFAGPNSGNTIYF	TGCGCCAGCAGCTTGTTTGCAGGGCCGAACTCTGGAAACACCATATATTTT
few	TRBV6-5	TRBJ1-6	TRBD1	CASSSDRGVSPLHF	TGTGCCAGCAGCTCCGACAGGGGGGTTTCACCCCTCCACTTT
.	TRBV28	TRBJ2-3	.	CASSLLGRTDTQYF	TGTGCCAGCAGTTTGTTGGGTCGCACAGATACGCAGTATTTT
.	TRBV4-1	TRBJ2-6	.	CASSQALDLSGANVLTF	TGCGCCAGCAGCCAAGCCTTGGACCTCTCTGGGGCCAACGTCCTGACTTTC
.	TRBV5-1	TRBJ2-5	.	CASSPADPGTGTQYF	TGCGCCAGCAGCCCCGCGGATCCAGGGACGGGGACCCAGTACTTC
.	TRBV5-1	TRBJ1-1	.	CASSFWEGGNTEAFF	TGCGCCAGCAGCTTTTGGGAGGGCGGGAACACTGAAGCTTTCTTT
few	TRBV18	TRBJ1-6	.	CASSPNGFDSYNSPLHF	TGTGCCAGCTCACCAAACGGGTTTGACTCCTATAATTCACCCCTCCACTTT
.	TRBV13	TRBJ2-1	.	CASSFWSGAYNEQFF	TGTGCCAGCAGCTTCTGGTCGGGGGCCTACAATGAGCAGTTCTTC
.	TRBV6-5	TRBJ2-7	TRBD2	CASRGLADSYEQYF	TGTGCCAGCAGGGGACTAGCGGACTCCTACGAGCAGTACTTC
.	TRBV2	TRBJ2-5	TRBD2	CASRQSSGRETQYF	TGTGCCAGCAGGCAATCTAGCGGGAGAGAGACCCAGTACTTC
.	TRBV14	TRBJ1-1	.	CASSLEGREAFF	TGTGCCAGCAGCCTCGAAGGGCGGGAAGCTTTCTTT
.	TRBV18	TRBJ2-3	TRBD1	CASSPPPGQGFTGDTQYF	TGTGCCAGCTCACCTCCGCCGGGACAGGGCTTCACAGGAGATACGCAGTATTTT
.	TRBV18	TRBJ1-1	TRBD1	CASSPGQANTEAFF	TGTGCCAGCTCACCGGGACAGGCTAACACTGAAGCTTTCTTT
.	TRBV11-1	TRBJ2-5	.	CASSLRFSGMTQYF	TGTGCCAGCAGCTTACGGTTTTCGGGGATGACCCAGTACTTC
.	TRBV7-8	TRBJ1-2	TRBD1	CASSYGQGANYGYTF	TGTGCCAGCAGCTACGGACAGGGGGCTAACTATGGCTACACCTTC
.	TRBV5-8	TRBJ1-5	.	CASSLVRRDQPQHF	TGTGCCAGCAGCTTGGTCCGTCGAGATCAGCCCCAGCATTTT
.	TRBV18	TRBJ1-1	.	CASSPRDAANTEAFF	TGTGCCAGCTCACCACGGGATGCAGCGAACACTGAAGCTTTCTTT
.	TRBV7-2	TRBJ2-7	.	CASSKTGTSSSYEQYF	TGTGCCAGCAGTAAGACCGGGACATCGAGCTCCTACGAGCAGTACTTC
.	TRBV2	TRBJ2-1	.	CATPPGVLGEQFF	TGTGCCACCCCTCCCGGGGTTCTCGGTGAGCAGTTCTTC
.	TRBV7-8	TRBJ1-6	TRBD1	CASSRQGLSYNSPLHF	TGTGCCAGCAGTCGACAGGGGTTGTCCTATAATTCACCCCTCCACTTT
.	TRBV5-5	TRBJ1-5	.	CASSLTGQVRNQPQHF	TGTGCCAGCAGCTTGACAGGGCAGGTAAGAAATCAGCCCCAGCATTTT
.	TRBV4-2	TRBJ2-1	.	CASSQDRRGNEQFF	TGTGCCAGCAGCCAAGATCGTAGGGGCAATGAGCAGTTCTTC
.	TRBV6-6	TRBJ1-5	TRBD1	CASSSAGGSQPQHF	TGTGCCAGCAGTTCGGCAGGGGGCTCTCAGCCCCAGCATTTT
.	TRBV19	TRBJ1-4	TRBD1	CASSPGQGSTNEKLFF	TGTGCCAGTAGTCCTGGACAGGGATCAACTAATGAAAAACTGTTTTTT
.	TRBV18	TRBJ1-6	TRBD1	CASSATGVNSPLHF	TGTGCCAGCTCGGCGACAGGGGTAAATTCACCCCTCCACTTT
once	TRBV5-6	TRBJ1-2	.	CASSPPAANYGYTF	TGTGCCAGCAGCCCCCCGGCCGCTAACTATGGCTACACCTTC
.	TRBV18	TRBJ1-1	.	CASSLPGTLVGNTEAFF	TGTGCCAGCTCACTACCCGGGACCCTTGTCGGGAACACTGAAGCTTTCTTT
.	TRBV10-3	TRBJ2-7	.	CAISRPSSYEQYF	TGTGCCATCAGTCGACCTAGCTCCTACGAGCAGTACTTC
.	TRBV19	TRBJ2-3	.	CASSISGPTDTQYF	TGTGCCAGTAGTATTTCAGGGCCCACAGATACGCAGTATTTT
.	TRBV7-9	TRBJ2-1	.	CASSKVIHEQFF	TGTGCCAGTTCGAAGGTAATTCATGAGCAGTTCTTC
.	TRBV4-1	TRBJ1-2	TRBD1	CASSQINLDRGKGYTF	TGCGCCAGCAGCCAAATAAACTTAGACAGGGGGAAAGGCTACACCTTC
.	TRBV6-6	TRBJ2-7	.	CASRGHEQYF	TGTGCCAGCAGGGGCCACGAGCAGTACTTC
few	TRBV25-1	TRBJ2-7	TRBD1	CASSATGVTNEQYF	TGTGCCAGCAGTGCAACAGGGGTTACAAACGAGCAGTACTTC
.	TRBV28	TRBJ1-2	.	CASRTGSIDGYTF	TGTGCCAGCAGAACAGGGTCTATTGATGGCTACACCTTC
.	TRBV5-6	TRBJ1-4	.	CASSLAMAGGKLFF	TGTGCCAGCAGCTTGGCCATGGCGGGGGGAAAACTGTTTTTT
.	TRBV13	TRBJ2-1	.	CASSPRGSRAYNEQFF	TGTGCCAGCAGCCCCCGGGGAAGCCGTGCCTACAATGAGCAGTTCTTC
.	TRBV2	TRBJ2-2	.	CASRTDYYANTGELFF	TGTGCCAGCAGGACGGACTACTACGCGAACACCGGGGAGCTGTTTTTT
.	TRBV28	TRBJ1-5	TRBD1	CASAADRGRPQHF	TGTGCCAGCGCGGCTGACAGGGGAAGGCCCCAGCATTTT
.	TRBV11-2	TRBJ2-7	.	CASSSILGARVDEQYF	TGTGCCAGCAGCTCGATCTTGGGTGCACGAGTAGACGAGCAGTACTTC
.	TRBV21-1	TRBJ1-1	.	CASSPRATGFDTTEAFF	TGTGCCAGCAGCCCCAGAGCAACAGGTTTTGATACAACTGAAGCTTTCTTT
.	TRBV28	TRBJ2-7	.	CASSLSGTEGEQYF	TGTGCCAGCAGTTTATCGGGGACTGAGGGCGAGCAGTACTTC